These 25 T cell receptor beta chains originate from one sample sequenced in a study of cytomegalovirus exposure and HLA in healthy donors. The protocol was immunoSEQ multiplex PCR, while the TCRdb copy is restricted to in-frame clones and leaves out a portion. Seen here are fewer than 250,000 clones, roughly 83% observed once, and the top ten hold roughly 1.5%. The sequenced sample was PBMCs. The origin of the receptors is a woman in her late teens or twenties in good health and CMV-seronegative.

V gene TRBV7-4 combines with J gene TRBJ2-7; possibly TRBD2 for D (5 bases). In germline, CDR1 is SGHVT, CDR2 SQSDAQ. Trimming removed 7 bases from V and 2 bases from J, with 18 bases in between. The CDR3 runs 15 residues. This CDR3 reads CASIEDSPIPYEQYF. The CDR3 DNA reads TGTGCCAGCATCGAGGACTCTCCTATACCCTACGAGCAGTACTTC.

CDR3 loop: CASSQTGGGVTEAFF. CDR3 nucleotides: TGTGCCAGCAGCCAGACAGGGGGCGGCGTCACTGAAGCTTTCTTT. This chain links TRBV9 with TRBJ1-1; 10 bases line up with TRBD1. Germline V gene data show CDR1 as SGDLS and CDR2 as YYNGEE. The CDR3 length is 15 residues. With 4 bases clipped from V and 4 bases from J, the junction kept 7 bases outside the gene matches.

V gene TRBV29-1 combines with J gene TRBJ2-5, with D unresolved. The CDR3 has 16 amino acids. CDR1 and CDR2 from the germline V gene are SQVTM and ANQGSEA. Deletions cut 0 bases from V and 4 bases from J, with 18 bases between. The CDR3 is CSVEDLSMGEAETQYF. CDR3 in DNA: TGCAGCGTTGAAGATCTATCAATGGGTGAGGCAGAGACCCAGTACTTC. Filled out from reference TRBV29-1 and TRBJ2-5, the complete variable domain reads SAVISQKPSRDICQRGTSLTIQCQVDSQVTMMFWYRQQPGQSLTLIATANQGSEATYESGFVIDKFPISRPNLTFSTLTVSNMSPEDSSIYLCSVEDLSMGEAETQYFGPGTRLLVL.

The genes are TRBV7-8 and TRBJ1-5, with 8 bases fitting TRBD1. The germline CDR1 and CDR2 sequences are SGHVS and FQNEAQ. This CDR3 contains 14 residues. Trimming at V came to 10 bases and at J to 3 bases, leaving 8 bases not matched to a gene. The CDR3 DNA reads as TGTGCCACCCAAAAGACAGGGGACAATCAGCCCCAGCATTTT. Amino acid sequence: CATQKTGDNQPQHF.

This clone has a single count. For the CDR3, the DNA is TGTGCCAGCAGCTTGGGAGCTAACTATGGCTACACCTTC. Amino acid sequence: CASSLGANYGYTF. V usage is TRBV7-2 and J usage is TRBJ1-2; no clear D. V was trimmed by 3 bases and J by 0 bases, leaving 5 bases between them. The CDR3 totals 13 residues. Germline V gene lookup returns CDR1 SGHTA and CDR2 FQGNSA.

The chain links TRBV2 to TRBJ1-2; D ambiguous. Germline V gene lookup returns CDR1 SNHLY and CDR2 FYNNEI. The CDR3 length is 16 residues. Between the trimmed V and J ends, which lost 7 bases and 6 bases, there was a span of 24 bases. CDR3 residues: CASTRVSGSRQNGYTF. CDR3 sequence (DNA): TGTGCCAGCACCCGAGTATCGGGGTCACGCCAGAATGGCTACACCTTC.

The J gene is TRBJ2-7, the V gene TRBV7-6, with 9 bases matching TRBD1. V lost 5 bases and J lost 1; bases outside the gene matches: 6. The CDR3 consists of 15 residues. Germline CDR1 reads SGHVS; CDR2 reads FNYEAQ. The CDR3 region has the DNA TGTGCCAGCAGCGAAATGGACAGGGGATCCTACGAGCAGTACTTC. Translated: CASSEMDRGSYEQYF.

The chain has TRBV5-1 and TRBJ1-4; 8 bases line up with TRBD1. V lost 0 bases and J lost 6; bases outside the gene matches: 4. CDR1 is SGHRS and CDR2 is YFSETQ in the germline V gene. The CDR3 totals 15 residues. The CDR3 bases are TGCGCCAGCAGCTTGGCCGGGACAGGAGATGAAAAACTGTTTTTT. It codes for CASSLAGTGDEKLFF.

The chain has TRBV6-5 and TRBJ2-5; a weak D match, TRBD2 (5 bases). The germline CDR1 and CDR2 sequences are MNHEY and SVGAGI. V was shortened by 0 bases and J by 4 bases, with 9 bases between the two germline ends. This CDR3 spans 14 amino acids. CDR3 sequence reads: CASSYSRVGETQYF. CDR3 coding DNA: TGTGCCAGCAGTTACTCGAGGGTCGGAGAGACCCAGTACTTC.

The rearrangement joins TRBV7-9 to TRBJ2-5, with 10 bases identical to TRBD2. In germline, CDR1 is SEHNR, CDR2 FQNEAQ (reference sequence). V lost 4 bases, J lost 4 bases, and 9 bases stayed unmatched. The CDR3 contains 16 residues. CDR3 coding DNA: TGTGCCAGCAGCTCTACGAGCGGGAGGGGAGGAGAGACCCAGTACTTC. Translation: CASSSTSGRGGETQYF.

The rearrangement joins TRBV4-1 to TRBJ1-1; 7 bases fit TRBD1. The CDR3 has 15 amino acids. V gave up 4 bases and J gave up 0 bases; unmatched junction bases: 5. Germline V gives CDR1 MGHRA, CDR2 YSYEKL. CDR3 nucleotide sequence: TGCGCCAGCAGCCCCCAGGACAGGATGAACACTGAAGCTTTCTTT. Its protein product is CASSPQDRMNTEAFF.

This chain links TRBV11-2 with TRBJ1-2; 10 bases agree with TRBD1. V was clipped by 3 bases and J by 7 bases; unmatched bases: 8. The CDR3 extends over 15 amino acids. Per the germline V gene, CDR1 is SGHAT and CDR2 is FQNNGV. Here the CDR3 DNA reads TGTGCCAGCAGCTTTAGGACAGGGGGATTTGGTGGCTACACCTTC. It translates to CASSFRTGGFGGYTF. The whole variable domain, filled in from reference TRBV11-2 and TRBJ1-2, reads EAGVAQSPRYKIIEKRQSVAFWCNPISGHATLYWYQQILGQGPKLLIQFQNNGVVDDSQLPKDRFSAERLKGVDSTLKIQPAKLEDSAVYLCASSFRTGGFGGYTFGSGTRLTVV.

The CDR3 region is CASSSQGHPPNTEAFF. The CDR3 DNA follows: TGTGCCAGCAGCTCGCAGGGACACCCACCGAACACTGAAGCTTTCTTT. The V gene is TRBV7-2, the J gene TRBJ1-1; TRBD1 might be the D (6 bases). The germline CDR1 and CDR2 sequences are SGHTA and FQGNSA. V was clipped by 4 bases and J by 1 base, with 16 bases between them. The CDR3 consists of 16 residues.

The chain recombines TRBV6-4 with TRBJ1-1; 7 bases are shared with TRBD1. Germline V gene sequence: CDR1 MRHNA, CDR2 SNTAGT. The CDR3 is 13 residues long. V dropped 5 bases and J dropped 1; count of bases not matched to a gene: 1. In DNA form, the CDR3 reads TGTGCCAGCAGTAGGACAGGGAACACTGAAGCTTTCTTT. It translates to CASSRTGNTEAFF.

This chain connects TRBV19 to TRBJ2-7; TRBD1 agrees at 7 bases. The CDR3 is 13 amino acids. V shed 9 bases, J shed 1 base, and the junction held 6 bases outside the gene matches. Germline loops: CDR1 LNHDA, CDR2 SQIVND (reference sequence). The DNA of the CDR3 is TGTGCCAGCACAGGGGCTTTATCCTACGAGCAGTACTTC. It translates to CASTGALSYEQYF.

This rearrangement joins TRBV2 to TRBJ1-1; a weak D match, TRBD1 (5 bases). The CDR3 runs to 13 residues. Trimming removed 5 bases from V and 3 bases from J, with 10 bases in between. Germline V gives CDR1 SNHLY, CDR2 FYNNEI. In DNA, the CDR3 is TGTGCCAGCAGTCTAGACAGTGACACTGAAGCTTTCTTT. The encoded protein is CASSLDSDTEAFF.

The chain is built from TRBV6-1 and TRBJ1-2; 9 bases align to TRBD1. The CDR3 is 14 amino acids. Germline V CDR1 and CDR2: MNHNS, SASEGT. Germline trimming cut 7 bases from V and 4 bases from J; bases unmatched to any gene: 7. In DNA, the CDR3 is TGTGCCAGCAATCAGGACAGGGGACTCTATGGCTACACCTTC. Residues: CASNQDRGLYGYTF.

The chain joins TRBV27 to TRBJ2-7; TRBD2 is a possible D gene (6 bases). The CDR3 is 13 amino acids. With 7 bases removed from V and 1 base from J, the gap between germline ends came to 11 bases. Germline assignment: CDR1 MNHEY and CDR2 SMNVEV (reference sequence). CDR3 coding DNA: TGTGCCAGCATGGGACTGAAGTCCTACGAGCAGTACTTC. It specifies CASMGLKSYEQYF.

The chain combines TRBV27 with TRBJ1-2; D remains unclear. CDR3 size: 14 residues. Germline-derived CDR1 and CDR2 are MNHEY and SMNVEV (reference sequence). Trimming removed 0 bases from V and 4 bases from J, with 9 bases in between. For the CDR3, the DNA is TGTGCCAGCAGTTTATCGAACAGACCCTATGGCTACACCTTC. It is translated as CASSLSNRPYGYTF.

The table lists this clone with a few counts. This sequence joins TRBV6-1 and TRBJ1-3, with TRBD1 matching 8 bases. CDR3 size: 16 residues. In germline, CDR1 is MNHNS, CDR2 SASEGT. The V and J ends lost 4 bases and 4 bases, in that order; junction bases with no gene match: 9. The CDR3 DNA sequence: TGTGCCAGCAGTGGGAGGACAGGGAGGAAAGGAAACACCATATATTTT. Its protein product is CASSGRTGRKGNTIYF.

The J gene is TRBJ2-2, the V gene TRBV19, with D perhaps matching TRBD2 (5 bases). This CDR3 contains 14 residues. Germline V gene data show CDR1 as LNHDA and CDR2 as SQIVND (reference sequence). V lost 7 bases to trimming and J lost 5 bases, with 14 bases between them. The CDR3 sequence: CASTTGLNTGELFF. As DNA, the CDR3 is TGTGCCAGTACCACGGGATTGAATACCGGGGAGCTGTTTTTT. Together with reference TRBV19 and TRBJ2-2, the CDR3 gives the full variable domain: DGGITQSPKYLFRKEGQNVTLSCEQNLNHDAMYWYRQDPGQGLRLIYYSQIVNDFQKGDIAEGYSVSREKKESFPLTVTSAQKNPTAFYLCASTTGLNTGELFFGEGSRLTVL.

J is TRBJ1-2 and V is TRBV30, with D perhaps TRBD1 (5 bases). With 2 bases removed from V and 5 bases from J, the gap between germline ends came to 12 bases. This CDR3 contains 13 residues. CDR1 is GTSNPN, CDR2 SVGIG, per germline (reference sequence). CDR3 in DNA: TGTGCCTGGAGTTCCGGGGGAAAATATGGCTACACCTTC. This sequence encodes CAWSSGGKYGYTF.

The chain couples TRBV19 to TRBJ1-6; the D is unclear. This CDR3 contains 15 residues. The V end was cut by 7 bases, the J end by 3 bases, with 13 bases between. Looked up from germline, CDR1 is LNHDA and CDR2 is SQIVND (reference sequence). CDR3 loop: CASMGVGFYNSPLHF. The CDR3 DNA reads TGTGCCAGTATGGGAGTTGGCTTCTATAATTCACCCCTCCACTTT.

The CDR3 DNA reads as TGTGCCTGCCAAAAGGGGACAGGGAGGCTAGCAGAGCAGTACTTC. It yields the protein CACQKGTGRLAEQYF. V and J are TRBV2 and TRBJ2-7; TRBD1 aligns across 9 bases. V shed 11 bases and J 7 bases; nucleotides not matched to a gene: 18. CDR1 and CDR2 from the germline V gene are SNHLY and FYNNEI. The CDR3 runs to 15 residues.

CDR3 sequence reads: CASSYEGGMPYEQYF. The DNA for the CDR3 is TGTGCCAGCAGTTACGAGGGCGGGATGCCCTACGAGCAGTACTTC. The chain employs TRBV6-5 and TRBJ2-7, with a weak D call TRBD2 (6 bases). Germline CDR1 reads MNHEY; CDR2 reads SVGAGI. The CDR3 covers 15 residues. V was shortened by 2 bases and J by 2 bases, with 13 bases between the two germline ends.